This T cell receptor beta chain was recorded in a study of T cell responses to AZD1222 COVID-19 vaccine. Clones were sequenced by immunoSEQ multiplex PCR, and TCRdb holds only the in-frame ones, with some missing. This table holds 120,000 or so clones, roughly 91% found once. On this clone: Its target is unknown.

This CDR3 spans 19 amino acids. Germline trimming cut 0 bases from V and 4 bases from J; bases unmatched to any gene: 16. Germline values: CDR1 LGHNT, CDR2 FRNRAP. Study results and caveats: Donors skewed white British and female; clonal diversity was possibly underestimated. Unmutated variant regions are reportedly targeted by nearly half of spike-specific TCRs.

This clonotype originated in an adult in good health. Specimen: peripheral blood, collected on day 0 of AZD1222 vaccination. The rearrangement joins TRBV12-5 to TRBJ1-2; 8 positions agree with TRBD1. CDR3 sequence reads: CASGLVRNSGQGMFYGYTF. In nucleotides, the CDR3 is TGTGCTAGTGGTTTGGTAAGGAACTCAGGACAGGGAATGTTCTATGGCTACACCTTC.